Below are 27 T cell receptor beta chains sequenced from a single sample in a study of blood T cells in healthy people across ages. Together with a sample-barcoded 5' primer, a J-beta primer mix was included in a second PCR lasting roughly 6 to 12 cycles. A single record per CDR3 protein comes from TCRdb applying MiXCR to the 5' RACE reads. The sample consists of 550,000 to 700,000 distinct CDR3 sequences, roughly 28% of them appearing once. The sample taken for sequencing was blood. These receptors were obtained from a woman aged 70-85 years in good health.

The rearrangement links TRBV7-9 to TRBJ2-2; 9 nucleotides agree with TRBD1. V lost 5 bases, J lost 1 base, and 2 bases stayed unmatched. The CDR3 extends over 15 amino acids. Germline V CDR1 and CDR2: SEHNR, FQNEAQ (reference sequence). Here the CDR3 DNA reads TGTGCCAGCAGCCGGGACAGGGAGAACACCGGGGAGCTGTTTTTT. It yields the protein CASSRDRENTGELFF.

The genes are TRBV20-1 and TRBJ2-3; 7 nucleotides line up with TRBD2. Germline loops: CDR1 DFQATT, CDR2 SNEGSKA (reference sequence). The CDR3 runs 17 residues. Unmatched junction bases numbered 10, after V lost 0 bases and J lost 1 base. The CDR3 bases are TGCAGTGCTAGAGATTCAGGGCGCGCGGGGGGCACAGATACGCAGTATTTT. Protein: CSARDSGRAGGTDTQYF.

The chain combines TRBV2 with TRBJ2-1; D not certain. The better agreement between TRBJ2-7 and the DNA end casts doubt on the J call. This CDR3 has 12 residues. Germline lookup yields CDR1 SNHLY and CDR2 FYNNEI. The CDR3: CASSAGTYEQYF. The CDR3 DNA reads as TGTGCCAGCAGTGCAGGTACCTACGAGCAGTACTTC.

The chain carries TRBV12-3 or TRBV12-4 and TRBJ1-6; no clear D. Trimming stripped 6 bases from V and 6 bases from J, with 12 bases between. This CDR3 is built from 14 residues. As DNA, the CDR3 is TGTGCCAGCAGAGAGACCAGACCTAATTCACCCCTCCACTTT. This translates into CASRETRPNSPLHF.

There are a few counts of this clonotype. The chain uses TRBV7-2 and TRBJ1-5; 7 nucleotides match TRBD1. CDR3 length equals 17 residues. The ends lost 0 bases at V and 0 bases at J; junction bases unmatched: 5. Germline CDR1 SGHTA, CDR2 FQGNSA. The CDR3 sequence: CASSLATGTLSNQPQHF. The CDR3 DNA follows: TGTGCCAGCAGCTTAGCGACAGGGACGCTTAGCAATCAGCCCCAGCATTTT.

The gene calls are TRBV18 and TRBJ2-7; 12 bases agree with TRBD1. This CDR3 region has 15 residues. V was clipped by 1 base and J by 4 bases; unmatched bases: 2. CDR1 and CDR2 (germline): KGHSH, LQKENI. The CDR3 DNA reads TGTGCCAGCTCACCACAGGGACAGGGGGCTTACGAGCAGTACTTC. This gives the protein CASSPQGQGAYEQYF.

In its sample, this clonotype was seen a few times. This CDR3 is CASSSAGGNDIQYF. CDR3 DNA sequence: TGTGCCAGCAGCTCGGCGGGCGGGAATGACATTCAGTACTTC. The chain uses TRBV7-2 and TRBJ2-4; perhaps TRBD2 as D (6 bases). The CDR3 is made up of 14 amino acids. Germline lookup yields CDR1 SGHTA and CDR2 FQGNSA. V dropped 4 bases and J dropped 8 bases, with 15 bases sitting between them.

This chain links TRBV6-2 or TRBV6-3 with TRBJ2-6; D is perhaps TRBD1 (5 bases). Germline lookup yields CDR1 MNHEY and CDR2 SVGEGT. The CDR3 is made up of 17 amino acids. V lost 2 bases and J lost 0, with 11 bases in between. CDR3: CASSYTLDSSGANVLTF. DNA for the CDR3: TGTGCCAGCAGTTACACCCTCGACAGCTCTGGGGCCAACGTCCTGACTTTC.

This clonotype was observed a handful of times. The chain carries TRBV18 and TRBJ2-6; maybe TRBD2 (6 bases). Trimming took 6 bases from V and 4 from J, leaving 19 bases between them. The germline gives CDR1 KGHSH, CDR2 LQKENI. CDR3 length: 17 amino acids. CDR3 sequence reads: CASSEGAVQTGANVLTF. CDR3 DNA: TGTGCCAGCTCGGAGGGCGCGGTTCAAACGGGGGCCAACGTCCTGACTTTC.

This chain uses TRBV11-2 with TRBJ2-7; TRBD2 agrees at 8 bases. Looked up from germline, CDR1 is SGHAT and CDR2 is FQNNGV. V gave up 0 bases and J gave up 4 bases; unmatched junction bases: 5. This CDR3 is 15 amino acids long. The CDR3 is CASSLEALAAYEQYF. CDR3 coding DNA: TGTGCCAGCAGCTTAGAAGCACTAGCGGCGTACGAGCAGTACTTC.

This clonotype occurred once. V usage is TRBV7-2 and J usage is TRBJ1-2; D is uncertain. CDR1 is SGHTA, CDR2 FQGNSA, per germline. This CDR3 comprises 15 residues. Trimming removed 0 bases from V and 4 bases from J, with 12 bases in between. The CDR3 here is CASSLAEGRAYGYTF. The CDR3 nucleotides read TGTGCCAGCAGCTTAGCCGAGGGAAGGGCCTATGGCTACACCTTC.

The gene calls are TRBV15 and TRBJ2-3; TRBD1 is a possible D gene (6 bases). Trimming shortened V by 5 bases and J by 1 base, and 13 bases separated the two germline ends. CDR1 and CDR2 (germline): LNHNV, YYDKDF (reference sequence). The CDR3 is made up of 15 amino acids. CDR3: CATSPQGGGTDTQYF. The CDR3 DNA sequence: TGTGCCACCAGCCCCCAAGGGGGAGGCACAGATACGCAGTATTTT.

In this sample, this clonotype turned up a few times. The rearrangement uses TRBV7-2 and TRBJ2-2; TRBD1 or TRBD2 may be the D gene (6 bases each). The CDR3 extends over 16 amino acids. Per the germline V gene, CDR1 is SGHTA and CDR2 is FQGNSA. V was clipped by 4 bases and J by 0 bases, with 12 bases between them. Here the CDR3 DNA reads TGTGCCAGCAGCTCTTCGGGGGCTGCGAACACCGGGGAGCTGTTTTTT. Its translation: CASSSSGAANTGELFF.

In this sample, this clonotype turned up a few times. This chain connects TRBV11-2 to TRBJ2-3, with D perhaps being TRBD1 or TRBD2 (5 bases each). The germline V gene encodes CDR1 SGHAT and CDR2 FQNNGV. Deletions cut 5 bases from V and 7 bases from J, with 19 bases between. The CDR3 contains 15 residues. In nucleotides, the CDR3 is TGTGCCAGCAGCCCCAACACTAGACGGGGCCATACGCAGTATTTT. It yields the protein CASSPNTRRGHTQYF.

The rearrangement links TRBV3-1 to TRBJ2-1, with 8 bases that match TRBD2. With V trimmed by 3 bases and J by 4 bases, 11 bases remained unmatched. The CDR3 extends over 17 amino acids. CDR1 is LGHDT and CDR2 is YNNKEL in the germline V gene (reference sequence). The CDR3 reads CASSHTPGRGVYNEQFF. The CDR3 DNA reads as TGTGCCAGCAGCCATACTCCGGGGCGGGGGGTTTACAATGAGCAGTTCTTC.

The J gene is TRBJ2-7, the V gene TRBV6-5; 7 nucleotides match TRBD2. Losses at the gene ends were 8 bases for V and 2 bases for J; bases not matched to a gene: 3. This CDR3 region has 12 residues. Germline CDR1 and CDR2: MNHEY and SVGAGI. The CDR3 region has the DNA TGTGCCAGCCTGGGGACTACCTACGAGCAGTACTTC. This gives the protein CASLGTTYEQYF.

This clonotype has only a few counts. The chain has TRBV20-1 and TRBJ1-2; a possible D gene is TRBD1 (5 bases). Trimming stripped 1 base from V and 5 bases from J, with 11 bases between. The CDR3 is 13 amino acids. CDR1 is DFQATT, CDR2 SNEGSKA, per germline (reference sequence). CDR3 protein: CSARVARVYGYTF. DNA of the CDR3: TGCAGTGCTAGAGTTGCCAGGGTGTATGGCTACACCTTC.

This clonotype was detected a few times. The genes are TRBV12-3 or TRBV12-4 and TRBJ2-3; tentative D call: TRBD1 (5 bases). The CDR3 totals 14 residues. Trimming shortened V by 4 bases and J by 5 bases, and 13 bases separated the two germline ends. The DNA of the CDR3 is TGTGCCAGCAGTTCCGGCAGGGCCCGAGATACGCAGTATTTT. It encodes CASSSGRARDTQYF.

This clonotype came up many times. The chain has TRBV29-1 and TRBJ2-5; D may be TRBD2 (6 bases). The V gene lost 4 bases and the J gene lost 3 bases, with 9 bases spanning the gap. The germline CDR1 and CDR2 sequences are SQVTM and ANQGSEA. The CDR3 loop spans 12 amino acids. CDR3 coding DNA: TGCAGCGTTGGGGGACTCGAAGAGACCCAGTACTTC. It yields the protein CSVGGLEETQYF.

This clonotype was detected a few times. The V gene is TRBV3-1, the J gene TRBJ2-1, with no clear D. The CDR3 covers 15 residues. Trimming took off 5 bases at V and 8 bases at J, with 19 bases between the two ends. The germline gives CDR1 LGHDT, CDR2 YNNKEL (reference sequence). The CDR3 region is CASSNPGPRTHEQFF. CDR3 DNA sequence: TGTGCCAGCAGCAATCCGGGCCCAAGGACCCATGAGCAGTTCTTC.

This sequence joins TRBV12-3 or TRBV12-4 and TRBJ1-5; D possibly corresponds to TRBD1 (6 bases). Trimming removed 3 bases at V and 5 bases at J, with 17 bases between. This CDR3 region has 16 residues. The CDR3 protein is CASSFSDFRGDQPQHF. The DNA for the CDR3 is TGTGCCAGCAGTTTCTCCGACTTCAGGGGAGATCAGCCCCAGCATTTT.

This clonotype appeared a few times. The V call is TRBV7-9, the J call TRBJ1-4, with D possibly matching TRBD1 (6 bases). The CDR3 extends over 15 amino acids. Germline CDR1 SEHNR, CDR2 FQNEAQ (reference sequence). Trimming stripped 5 bases from V and 8 bases from J, with 18 bases between. This CDR3 reads CASSPRDTSREKLFF. Written as DNA, the CDR3 is TGTGCCAGCAGCCCGAGGGACACCTCGAGAGAAAAACTGTTTTTT.

This chain joins TRBV6-2 or TRBV6-3 and TRBJ1-5; D unresolved. The V gene's germline CDR1 is MNHEY and CDR2 SVGEGT. The CDR3 is made up of 17 amino acids. The V end lost 0 bases, the J end lost 2 bases, and 14 bases lay between the germline ends. The CDR3 DNA reads TGTGCCAGCAGTTACTCGTTACGAAAACAAGGCAATCAGCCCCAGCATTTT. Translated, it gives CASSYSLRKQGNQPQHF.

This chain joins TRBV20-1 and TRBJ1-5; maybe TRBD1 (5 bases). V lost 5 bases to trimming and J lost 8 bases, with 7 bases between them. The CDR3 covers 10 residues. Germline assignment: CDR1 DFQATT and CDR2 SNEGSKA (reference sequence). The CDR3 bases are TGCAGTGCTGGGGGGGAGCCCCAGCATTTT. As protein: CSAGGEPQHF.

The V call is TRBV2, the J call TRBJ2-5; D is possibly TRBD1 (7 bases). Trimming stripped 6 bases from V and 6 bases from J, with 17 bases between. The V gene's germline CDR1 is SNHLY and CDR2 FYNNEI. The CDR3 is made up of 14 amino acids. CDR3: CASRLLRGRKTQYF. DNA for the CDR3: TGTGCCAGCAGACTCCTCAGGGGGAGGAAGACCCAGTACTTC.

V gene TRBV20-1 combines with J gene TRBJ1-2; D remains unclear. Trimming took off 6 bases at V and 0 bases at J, with 5 bases between the two ends. The CDR3 sequence is 11 residues long. The germline gives CDR1 DFQATT, CDR2 SNEGSKA (reference sequence). The CDR3 loop is CSADTNYGYTF. The CDR3 bases are TGCAGTGCCGATACTAACTATGGCTACACCTTC.

In regard to this clonotype: One end of the junction does not line up with germline, which may come from a read error. The chain couples TRBV29-1 to TRBJ1-1; D remains ambiguous. Germline V CDR1 and CDR2: SQVTM, ANQGSEA. The CDR3 is 10 amino acids. The CDR3 coding sequence is TGCAGCGTCCAGAACACTGAACCTTTCTTT. Amino acid sequence: CSVQNTEPFF.